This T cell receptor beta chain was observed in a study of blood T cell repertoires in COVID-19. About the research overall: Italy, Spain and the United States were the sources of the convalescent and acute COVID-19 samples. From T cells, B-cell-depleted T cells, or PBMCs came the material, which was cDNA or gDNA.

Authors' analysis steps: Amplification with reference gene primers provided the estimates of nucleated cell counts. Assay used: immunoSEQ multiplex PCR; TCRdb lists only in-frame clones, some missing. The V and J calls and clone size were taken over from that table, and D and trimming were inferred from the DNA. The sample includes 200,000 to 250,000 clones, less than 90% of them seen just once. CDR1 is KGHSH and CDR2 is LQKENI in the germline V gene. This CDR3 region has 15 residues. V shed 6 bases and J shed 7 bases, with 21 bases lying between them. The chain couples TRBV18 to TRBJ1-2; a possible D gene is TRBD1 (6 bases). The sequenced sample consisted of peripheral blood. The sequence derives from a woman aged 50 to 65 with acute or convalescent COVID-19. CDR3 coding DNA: TGTGCCAGCTCGCAAACAGGACAGATAGGATCTGGCTACACCTTC. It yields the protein CASSQTGQIGSGYTF.